This T cell receptor (beta chain) was documented in a study of shared clonotypes between healthy human individuals. Germline CDR1 is MGHRA and CDR2 is YSYEKL. V lost 0 bases, J lost 7 bases, and 0 bases lay in between. This CDR3 comprises 11 residues. The assay was carried out at the deep level. Method: immunoSEQ multiplex PCR; TCRdb's copy keeps in-frame clones and lacks some. The sample gives fewer than 350,000 clones, roughly 84% of which show up once; 16% is in the top ten. A remark on this clone: The antigen is not known.

Study observations and caveats: The study sampled only blood, and tissue repertoires likely differ.

Donors included only healthy HIV-negative adults lacking recent acute infections or vaccinations. Caucasian adults living in Nashville, Tennessee, provided all samples. The sequence was obtained from a man younger than 35 in good health. The sample consisted of memory CD8+ T cells sorted from blood. The subset denotes: CD45RO+ cells pooled with CCR7-negative TemRA cells. The chain recombines TRBV4-1 with TRBJ2-2; D call uncertain. CDR3 residues: CASSQDGELFF. In DNA form, the CDR3 reads TGCGCCAGCAGCCAAGACGGGGAGCTGTTTTTT.